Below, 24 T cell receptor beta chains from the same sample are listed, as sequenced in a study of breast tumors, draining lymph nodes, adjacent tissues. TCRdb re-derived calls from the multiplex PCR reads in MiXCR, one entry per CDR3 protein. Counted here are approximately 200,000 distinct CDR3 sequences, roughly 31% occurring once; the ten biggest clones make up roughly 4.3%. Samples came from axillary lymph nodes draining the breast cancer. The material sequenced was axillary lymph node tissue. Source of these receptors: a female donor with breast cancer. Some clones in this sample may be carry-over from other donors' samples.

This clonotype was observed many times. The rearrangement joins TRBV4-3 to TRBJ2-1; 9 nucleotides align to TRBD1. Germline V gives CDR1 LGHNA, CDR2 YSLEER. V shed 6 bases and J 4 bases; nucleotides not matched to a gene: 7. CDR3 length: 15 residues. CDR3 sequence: CASSPRTGAYNEQFF. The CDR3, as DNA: TGCGCCAGCAGTCCAAGGACAGGGGCATACAATGAGCAGTTCTTC.

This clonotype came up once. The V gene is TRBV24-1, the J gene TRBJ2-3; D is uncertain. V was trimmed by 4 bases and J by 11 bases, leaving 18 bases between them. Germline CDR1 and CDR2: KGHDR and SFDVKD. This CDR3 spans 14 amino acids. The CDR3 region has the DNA TGTGCCACCAGTGACCCGGAAAGGGTGAATGAGCAGTATTTT. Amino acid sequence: CATSDPERVNEQYF.

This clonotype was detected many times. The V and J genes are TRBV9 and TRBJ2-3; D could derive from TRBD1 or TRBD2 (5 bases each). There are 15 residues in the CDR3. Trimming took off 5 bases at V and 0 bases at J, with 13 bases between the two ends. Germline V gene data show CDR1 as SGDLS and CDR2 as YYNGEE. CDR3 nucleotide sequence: TGTGCCAGCAGTTTGGTGGGGGTTAGCACAGATACGCAGTATTTT. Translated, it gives CASSLVGVSTDTQYF.

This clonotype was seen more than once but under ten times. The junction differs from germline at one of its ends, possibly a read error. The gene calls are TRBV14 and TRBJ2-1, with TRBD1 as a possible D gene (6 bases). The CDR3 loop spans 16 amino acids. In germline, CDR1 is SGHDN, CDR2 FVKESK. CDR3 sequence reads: CASSQEGGSPYNAQFF. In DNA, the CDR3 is TGTGCCAGCAGCCAAGAAGGGGGATCTCCCTACAATGCGCAGTTCTTC.

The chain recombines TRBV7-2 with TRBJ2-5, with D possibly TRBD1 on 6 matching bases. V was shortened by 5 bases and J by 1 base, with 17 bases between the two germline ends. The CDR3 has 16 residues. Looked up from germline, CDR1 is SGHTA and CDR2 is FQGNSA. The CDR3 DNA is TGTGCCAGCAGCATCCGAGCGCTGGGGGCCCAAGAGACCCAGTACTTC. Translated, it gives CASSIRALGAQETQYF.

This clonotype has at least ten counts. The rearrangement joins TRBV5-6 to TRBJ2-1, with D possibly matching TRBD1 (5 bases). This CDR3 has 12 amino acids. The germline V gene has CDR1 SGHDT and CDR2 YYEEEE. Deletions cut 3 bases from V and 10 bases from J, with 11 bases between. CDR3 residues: CASSYRTQEQFF. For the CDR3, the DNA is TGTGCCAGCAGCTATAGGACACAGGAGCAGTTCTTC.

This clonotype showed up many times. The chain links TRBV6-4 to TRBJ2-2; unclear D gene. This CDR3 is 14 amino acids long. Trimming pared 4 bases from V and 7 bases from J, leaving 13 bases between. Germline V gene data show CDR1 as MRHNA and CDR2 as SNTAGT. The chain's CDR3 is CASSAEARVGELFF. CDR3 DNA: TGTGCCAGCAGTGCCGAGGCCCGAGTCGGGGAGCTGTTTTTT.

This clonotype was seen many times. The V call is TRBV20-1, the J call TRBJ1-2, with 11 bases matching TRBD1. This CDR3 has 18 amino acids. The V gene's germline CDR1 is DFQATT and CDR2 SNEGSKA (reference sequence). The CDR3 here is CSANPRIGTGGILYGYTF. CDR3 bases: TGCAGCGCCAATCCTCGAATCGGGACAGGGGGAATACTCTATGGCTACACCTTC.

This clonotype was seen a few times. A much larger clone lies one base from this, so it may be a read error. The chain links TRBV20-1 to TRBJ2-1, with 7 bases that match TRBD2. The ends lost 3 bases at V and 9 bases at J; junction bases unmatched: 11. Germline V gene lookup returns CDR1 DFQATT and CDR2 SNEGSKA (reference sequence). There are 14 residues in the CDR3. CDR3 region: CSASSSRGETEQFF. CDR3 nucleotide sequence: TGCAGTGCTAGTAGTAGCCGGGGGGAAACTGAGCAGTTCTTC.

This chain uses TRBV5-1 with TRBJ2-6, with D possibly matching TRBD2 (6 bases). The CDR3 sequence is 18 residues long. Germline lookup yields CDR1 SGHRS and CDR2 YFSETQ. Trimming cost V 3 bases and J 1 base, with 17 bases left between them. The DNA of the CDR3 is TGCGCCAGCAGCTGGGGAGGATCTGGGGCTTCTGGGGCCAACGTCCTGACTTTC. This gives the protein CASSWGGSGASGANVLTF.

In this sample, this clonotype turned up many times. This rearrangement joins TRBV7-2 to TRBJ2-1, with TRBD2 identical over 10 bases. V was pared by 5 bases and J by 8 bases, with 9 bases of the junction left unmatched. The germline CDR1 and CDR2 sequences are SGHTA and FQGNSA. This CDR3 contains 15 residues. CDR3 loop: CASSLGLAVRDEQFF. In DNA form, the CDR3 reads TGTGCCAGCAGCCTAGGACTAGCGGTTAGGGATGAGCAGTTCTTC.

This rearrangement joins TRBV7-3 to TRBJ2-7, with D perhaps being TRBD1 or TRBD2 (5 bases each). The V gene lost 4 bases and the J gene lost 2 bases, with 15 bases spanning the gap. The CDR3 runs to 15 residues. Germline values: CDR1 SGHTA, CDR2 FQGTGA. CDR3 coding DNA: TGTGCCAGCAGCTCGCCGGGACGGGCTACCTACGAGCAGTACTTC. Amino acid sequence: CASSSPGRATYEQYF.

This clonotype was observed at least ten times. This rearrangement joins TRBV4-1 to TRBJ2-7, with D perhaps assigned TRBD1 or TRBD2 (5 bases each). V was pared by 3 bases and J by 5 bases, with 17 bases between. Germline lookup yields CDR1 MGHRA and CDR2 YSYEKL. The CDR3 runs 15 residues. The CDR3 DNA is TGCGCCAGCAGCCACGCCACTAGGGACGGGGACGAGCAGTACTTC. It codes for CASSHATRDGDEQYF.

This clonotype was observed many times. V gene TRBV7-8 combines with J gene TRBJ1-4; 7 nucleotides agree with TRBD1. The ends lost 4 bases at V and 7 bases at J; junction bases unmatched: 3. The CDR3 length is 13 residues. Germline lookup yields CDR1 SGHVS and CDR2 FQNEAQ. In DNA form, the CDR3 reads TGTGCCAGCAGCTCTGGACAGGTTGAAAAACTGTTTTTT. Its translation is CASSSGQVEKLFF.

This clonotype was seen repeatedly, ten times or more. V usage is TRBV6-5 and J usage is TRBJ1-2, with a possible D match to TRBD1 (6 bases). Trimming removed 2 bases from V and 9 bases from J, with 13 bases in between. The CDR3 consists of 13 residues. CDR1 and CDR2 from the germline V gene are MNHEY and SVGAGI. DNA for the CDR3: TGTGCCAGCAGTTACGAGGGGGGGGCGAGCTACACCTTC. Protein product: CASSYEGGASYTF.

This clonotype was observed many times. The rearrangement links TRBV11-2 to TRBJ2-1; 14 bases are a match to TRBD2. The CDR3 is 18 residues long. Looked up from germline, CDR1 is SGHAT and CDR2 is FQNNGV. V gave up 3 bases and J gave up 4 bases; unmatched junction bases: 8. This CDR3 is CASSFRGLAGGIYNEQFF. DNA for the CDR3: TGTGCCAGCAGCTTTAGAGGACTAGCGGGAGGTATTTACAATGAGCAGTTCTTC.

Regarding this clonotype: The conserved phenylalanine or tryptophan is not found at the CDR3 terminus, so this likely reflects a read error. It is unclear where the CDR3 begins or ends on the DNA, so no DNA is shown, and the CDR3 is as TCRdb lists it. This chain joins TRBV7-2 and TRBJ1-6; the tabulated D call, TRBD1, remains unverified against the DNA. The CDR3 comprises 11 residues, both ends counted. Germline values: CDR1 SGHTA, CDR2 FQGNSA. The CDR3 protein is CASSSGDSHTS.

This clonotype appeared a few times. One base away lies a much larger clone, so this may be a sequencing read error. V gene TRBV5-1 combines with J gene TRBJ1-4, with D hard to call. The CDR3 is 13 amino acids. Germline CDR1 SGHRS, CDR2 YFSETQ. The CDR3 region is CASSLIPNENLFF. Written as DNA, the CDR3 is TGCGCCAGCAGCTTAATTCCTAATGAAAACCTGTTTTTT.

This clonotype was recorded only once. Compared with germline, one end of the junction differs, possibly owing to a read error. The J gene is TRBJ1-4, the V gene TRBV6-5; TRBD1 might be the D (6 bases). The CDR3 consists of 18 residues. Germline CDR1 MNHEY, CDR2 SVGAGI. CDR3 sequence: CAISEFGQTRATNEKLFF. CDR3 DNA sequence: TGTGCCATCAGTGAGTTCGGACAGACCCGAGCAACTAATGAAAAACTGTTTTTT.

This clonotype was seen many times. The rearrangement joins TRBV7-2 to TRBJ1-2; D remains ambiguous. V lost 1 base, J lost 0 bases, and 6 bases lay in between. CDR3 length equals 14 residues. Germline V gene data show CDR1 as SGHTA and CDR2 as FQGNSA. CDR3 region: CASSLGGANYGYTF. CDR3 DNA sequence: TGTGCCAGCAGCTTAGGCGGAGCTAACTATGGCTACACCTTC.

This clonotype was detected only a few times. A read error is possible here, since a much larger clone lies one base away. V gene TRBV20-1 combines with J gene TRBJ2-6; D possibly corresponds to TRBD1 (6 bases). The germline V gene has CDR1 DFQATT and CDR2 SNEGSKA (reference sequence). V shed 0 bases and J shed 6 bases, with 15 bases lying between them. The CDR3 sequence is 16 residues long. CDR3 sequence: CSARDLGGSAANVLTF. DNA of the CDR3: TGCAGTGCTAGAGATTTAGGGGGTAGTGCGGCCAACGTCCTGACTTTC.

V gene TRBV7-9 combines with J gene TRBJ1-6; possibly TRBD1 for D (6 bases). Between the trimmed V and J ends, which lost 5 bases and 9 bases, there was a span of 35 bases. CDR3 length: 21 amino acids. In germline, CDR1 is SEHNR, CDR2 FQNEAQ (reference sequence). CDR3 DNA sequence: TGTGCCAGCAGCGGAGGGGTCCTCCTCTCTGGAAACACAGGGACTCTTTCACCCCTCCACTTT. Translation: CASSGGVLLSGNTGTLSPLHF.

CDR3 in DNA: TGTGCCAGCAGCCCGGGGACACCGGCCTTCTACACCTTC. As protein: CASSPGTPAFYTF. This sequence joins TRBV5-5 and TRBJ1-2; D is perhaps TRBD1 (6 bases). V dropped 4 bases and J dropped 10 bases, with 17 bases sitting between them. The CDR3 is 13 amino acids. Germline CDR1 is SGHKS and CDR2 is YYEKEE (reference sequence).

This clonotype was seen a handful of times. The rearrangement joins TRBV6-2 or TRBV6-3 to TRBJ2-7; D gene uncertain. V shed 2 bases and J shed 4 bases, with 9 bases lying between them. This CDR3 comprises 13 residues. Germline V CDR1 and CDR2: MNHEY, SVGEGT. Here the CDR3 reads CASSYGSRYEQYF. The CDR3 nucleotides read TGTGCCAGCAGTTACGGTAGCCGTTACGAGCAGTACTTC.